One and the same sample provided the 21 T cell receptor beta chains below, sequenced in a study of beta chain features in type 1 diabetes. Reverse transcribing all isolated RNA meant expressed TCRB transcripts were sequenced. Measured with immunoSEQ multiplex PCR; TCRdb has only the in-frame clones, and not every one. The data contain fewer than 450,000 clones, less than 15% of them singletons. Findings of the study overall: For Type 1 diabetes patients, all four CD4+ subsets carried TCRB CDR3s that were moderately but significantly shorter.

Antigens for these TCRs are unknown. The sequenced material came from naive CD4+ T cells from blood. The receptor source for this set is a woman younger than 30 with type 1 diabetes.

This CDR3 is CASSGTVIREQYF. CDR3 in DNA: TGTGCCTCCAGCGGAACAGTCATCCGCGAGCAGTACTTC. The gene calls are TRBV28 and TRBJ2-7; weak D call: TRBD2 (5 bases). V shed 11 bases and J shed 6 bases, with 20 bases lying between them. The CDR3 runs 13 residues. Per the germline V gene, CDR1 is MDHEN and CDR2 is SYDVKM.

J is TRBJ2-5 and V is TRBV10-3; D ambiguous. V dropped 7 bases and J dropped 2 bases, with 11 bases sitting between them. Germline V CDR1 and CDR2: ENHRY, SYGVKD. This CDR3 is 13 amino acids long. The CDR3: CAINENSQETQYF. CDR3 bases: TGTGCCATCAACGAGAACAGTCAAGAGACCCAGTACTTC.

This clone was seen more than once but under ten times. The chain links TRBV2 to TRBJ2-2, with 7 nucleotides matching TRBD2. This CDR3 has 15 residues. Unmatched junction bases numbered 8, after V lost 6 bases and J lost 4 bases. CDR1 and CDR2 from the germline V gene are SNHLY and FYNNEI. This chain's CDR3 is CASRAGTIATGELFF. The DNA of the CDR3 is TGTGCCAGCAGGGCCGGGACTATTGCCACCGGGGAGCTGTTTTTT. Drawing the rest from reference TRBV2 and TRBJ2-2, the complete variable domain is EPEVTQTPSHQVTQMGQEVILRCVPISNHLYFYWYRQILGQKVEFLVSFYNNEISEKSEIFDDQFSVERPDGSNFTLKIRSTKLEDSAMYFCASRAGTIATGELFFGEGSRLTVL.

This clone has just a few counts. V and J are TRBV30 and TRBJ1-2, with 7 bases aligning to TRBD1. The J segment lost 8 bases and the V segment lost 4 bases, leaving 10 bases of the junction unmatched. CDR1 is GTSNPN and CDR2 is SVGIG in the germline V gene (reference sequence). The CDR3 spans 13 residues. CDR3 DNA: TGTGCCTGGAAGACAGGGACTTTGGGGGGCTACACCTTC. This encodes CAWKTGTLGGYTF. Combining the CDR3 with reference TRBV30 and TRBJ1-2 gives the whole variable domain SQTIHQWPATLVQPVGSPLSLECTVEGTSNPNLYWYRQAAGRGLQLLFYSVGIGQISSEVPQNLSASRPQDRQFILSSKKLLLSDSGFYLCAWKTGTLGGYTFGSGTRLTVV.

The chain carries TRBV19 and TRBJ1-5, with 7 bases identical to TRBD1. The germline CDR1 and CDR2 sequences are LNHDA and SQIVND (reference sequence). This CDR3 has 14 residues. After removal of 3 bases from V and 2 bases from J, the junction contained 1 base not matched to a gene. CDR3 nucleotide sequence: TGTGCCAGTAGTATCACAGGGGGCAATCAGCCCCAGCATTTT. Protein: CASSITGGNQPQHF.

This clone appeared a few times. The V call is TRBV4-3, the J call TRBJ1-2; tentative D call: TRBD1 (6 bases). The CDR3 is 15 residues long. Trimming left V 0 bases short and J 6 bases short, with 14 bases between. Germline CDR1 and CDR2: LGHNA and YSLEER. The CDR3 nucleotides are TGCGCCAGCAGCCAAGATACACAGGGAATCAATGGCTACACCTTC. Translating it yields CASSQDTQGINGYTF.

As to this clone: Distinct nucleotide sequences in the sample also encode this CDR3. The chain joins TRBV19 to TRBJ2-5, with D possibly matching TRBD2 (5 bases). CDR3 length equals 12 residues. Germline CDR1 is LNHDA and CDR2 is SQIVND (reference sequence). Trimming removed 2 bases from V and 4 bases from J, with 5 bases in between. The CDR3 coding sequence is TGTGCCAGTAGTATACGGGGAGAGACCCAGTACTTC. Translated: CASSIRGETQYF.

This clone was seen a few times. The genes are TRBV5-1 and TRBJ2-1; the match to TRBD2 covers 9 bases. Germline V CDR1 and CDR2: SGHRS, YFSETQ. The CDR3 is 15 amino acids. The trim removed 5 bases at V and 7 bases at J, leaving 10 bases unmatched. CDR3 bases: TGCGCCAGCAGGATGGCGGGAGGGGGATCGAATGAGCAGTTCTTC. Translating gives CASRMAGGGSNEQFF.

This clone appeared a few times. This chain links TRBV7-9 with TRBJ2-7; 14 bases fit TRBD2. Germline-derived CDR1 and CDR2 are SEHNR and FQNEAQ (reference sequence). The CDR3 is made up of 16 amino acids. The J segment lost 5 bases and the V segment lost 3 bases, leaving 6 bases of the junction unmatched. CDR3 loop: CASSLGLAGVPDEQYF. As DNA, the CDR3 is TGTGCCAGCAGCTTGGGACTAGCGGGAGTCCCCGACGAGCAGTACTTC.

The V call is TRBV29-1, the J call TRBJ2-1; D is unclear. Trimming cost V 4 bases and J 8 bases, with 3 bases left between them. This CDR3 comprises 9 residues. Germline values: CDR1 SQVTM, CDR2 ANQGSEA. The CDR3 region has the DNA TGCAGCGTTGGAGATGAGCAGTTCTTC. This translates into CSVGDEQFF.

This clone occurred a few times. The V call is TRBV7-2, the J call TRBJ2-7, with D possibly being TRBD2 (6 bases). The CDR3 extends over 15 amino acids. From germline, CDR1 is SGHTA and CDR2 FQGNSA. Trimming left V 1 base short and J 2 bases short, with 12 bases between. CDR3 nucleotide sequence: TGTGCCAGCAGCTTAGGTAGCGGACCTGCCTACGAGCAGTACGTC. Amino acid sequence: CASSLGSGPAYEQYV.

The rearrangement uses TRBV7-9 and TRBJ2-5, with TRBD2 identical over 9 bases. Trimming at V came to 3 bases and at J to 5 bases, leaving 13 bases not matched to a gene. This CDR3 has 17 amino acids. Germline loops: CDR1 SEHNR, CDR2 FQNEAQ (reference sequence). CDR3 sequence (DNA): TGTGCCAGCAGCTTCCTCGGTGGGCTAGCGGGACGTGAGACCCAGTACTTC. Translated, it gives CASSFLGGLAGRETQYF.

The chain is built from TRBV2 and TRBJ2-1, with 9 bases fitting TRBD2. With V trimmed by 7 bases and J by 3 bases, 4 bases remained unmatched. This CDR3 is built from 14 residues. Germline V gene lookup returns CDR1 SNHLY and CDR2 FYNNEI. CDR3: CASTELAGYNEQFF. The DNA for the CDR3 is TGTGCCAGCACGGAACTAGCGGGCTACAATGAGCAGTTCTTC.

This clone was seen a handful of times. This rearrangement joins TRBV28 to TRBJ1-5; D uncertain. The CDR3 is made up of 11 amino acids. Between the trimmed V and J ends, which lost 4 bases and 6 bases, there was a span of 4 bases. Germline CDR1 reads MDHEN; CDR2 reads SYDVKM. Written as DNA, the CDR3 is TGTGCCAGCAGTTCGGGTCAGCCCCAGCATTTT. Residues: CASSSGQPQHF. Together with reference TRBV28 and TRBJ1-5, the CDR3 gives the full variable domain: DVKVTQSSRYLVKRTGEKVFLECVQDMDHENMFWYRQDPGLGLRLIYFSYDVKMKEKGDIPEGYSVSREKKERFSLILESASTNQTSMYLCASSSGQPQHFGDGTRLSIL.

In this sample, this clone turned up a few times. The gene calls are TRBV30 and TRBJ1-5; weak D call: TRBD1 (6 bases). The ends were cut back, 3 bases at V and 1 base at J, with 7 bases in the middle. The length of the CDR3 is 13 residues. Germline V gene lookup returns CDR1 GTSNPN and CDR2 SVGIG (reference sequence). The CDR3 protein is CAWSQGSNQPQHF. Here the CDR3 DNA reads TGTGCCTGGAGCCAGGGGAGCAATCAGCCCCAGCATTTT.

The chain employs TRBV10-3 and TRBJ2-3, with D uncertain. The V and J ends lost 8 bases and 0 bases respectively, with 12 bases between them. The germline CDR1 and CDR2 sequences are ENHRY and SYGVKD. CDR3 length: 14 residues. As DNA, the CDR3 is TGTGCCATCCTAGACGGTTCCAGCACAGATACGCAGTATTTT. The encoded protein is CAILDGSSTDTQYF.

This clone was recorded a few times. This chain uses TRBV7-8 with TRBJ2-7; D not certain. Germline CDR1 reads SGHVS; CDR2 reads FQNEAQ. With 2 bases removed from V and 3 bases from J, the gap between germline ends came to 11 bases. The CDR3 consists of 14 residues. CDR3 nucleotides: TGTGCCAGCAGCTTACCACTGGGCAACTACGAGCAGTACTTC. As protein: CASSLPLGNYEQYF.

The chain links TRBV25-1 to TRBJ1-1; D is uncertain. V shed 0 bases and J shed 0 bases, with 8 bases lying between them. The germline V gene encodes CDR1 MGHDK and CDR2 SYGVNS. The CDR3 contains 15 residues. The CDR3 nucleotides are TGTGCCAGCAGTGAATACAACAGCATGAACACTGAAGCTTTCTTT. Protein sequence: CASSEYNSMNTEAFF.

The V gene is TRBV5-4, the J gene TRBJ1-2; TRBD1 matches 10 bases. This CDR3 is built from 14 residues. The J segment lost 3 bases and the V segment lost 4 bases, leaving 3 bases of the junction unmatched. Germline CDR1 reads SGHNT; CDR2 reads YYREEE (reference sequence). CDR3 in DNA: TGTGCCAGCAGCCCGGACAGGGGGGACTATGGCTACACCTTC. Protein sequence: CASSPDRGDYGYTF.

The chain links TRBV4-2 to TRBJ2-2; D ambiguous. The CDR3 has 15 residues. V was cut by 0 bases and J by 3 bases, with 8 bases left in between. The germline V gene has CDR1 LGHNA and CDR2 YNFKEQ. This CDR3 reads CASSQEARYTGELFF. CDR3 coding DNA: TGTGCCAGCAGCCAAGAGGCCAGATACACCGGGGAGCTGTTTTTT.

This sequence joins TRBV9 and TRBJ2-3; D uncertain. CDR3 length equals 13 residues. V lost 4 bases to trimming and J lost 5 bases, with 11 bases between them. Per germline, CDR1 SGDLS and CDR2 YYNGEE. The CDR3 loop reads CASSSQYGDTQYF. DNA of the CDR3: TGTGCCAGCAGCTCACAATATGGAGATACGCAGTATTTT.